This T cell receptor (beta chain) was recorded in a study of PD-1 blockade in classical Hodgkin lymphoma. Study-wide findings and caveats: Patients who responded completely had about the same baseline diversity as newly diagnosed patients. Newly diagnosed patients reportedly had lower baseline TCR diversity than healthy donors. Individuals initiating nivolumab under 1 year after ASCT were excluded. By C4D1 there was a significant rise in CD4+ TCR diversity but not in CD8+ TCR diversity.

CDR1 ENHRY and CDR2 SYGVKD come from the germline V gene. This CDR3 spans 14 amino acids. All trial patients relapsed after autologous stem cell transplantation. On this clone itself: Its antigen remains unidentified.

This table comes from immunoSEQ multiplex PCR, and its TCRdb copy is limited to in-frame clones, with some not included. The sample consists of approximately 99,000 clones, 75% to 85% of them appearing once. This sequence originates from a human donor with classical Hodgkin lymphoma. The sample was peripheral blood mononuclear cells (PBMCs), taken before the second cycle of nivolumab. The chain links TRBV10-3 to TRBJ2-2, with 8 nucleotides matching TRBD2. CDR3 loop: CGCSGEGNTGELFF. CDR3 in DNA: TGTGGATGTAGCGGGGAAGGGAACACCGGGGAGCTGTTTTTT.